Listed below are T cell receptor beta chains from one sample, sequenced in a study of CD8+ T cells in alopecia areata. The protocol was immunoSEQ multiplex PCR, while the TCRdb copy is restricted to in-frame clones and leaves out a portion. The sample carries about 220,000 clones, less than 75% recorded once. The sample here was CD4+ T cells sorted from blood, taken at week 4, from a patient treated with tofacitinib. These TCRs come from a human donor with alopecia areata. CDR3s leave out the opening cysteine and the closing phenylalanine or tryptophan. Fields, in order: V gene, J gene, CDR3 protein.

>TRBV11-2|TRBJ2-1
ASSVSPWPEQF
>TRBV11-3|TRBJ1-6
ASSLETGNSYNSPLH
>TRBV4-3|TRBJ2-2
ASSQGVRGRTGELF
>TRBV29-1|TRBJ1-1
SVQASSGQGLAF
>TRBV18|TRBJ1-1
ASSPGDLNTEAF
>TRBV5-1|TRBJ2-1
ASSLEVSSYNEQF
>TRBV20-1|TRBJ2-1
SARVKTEQF
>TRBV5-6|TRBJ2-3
ASSLEGQPTDTQY
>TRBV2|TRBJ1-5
ASSAVTGRGSNQPQH
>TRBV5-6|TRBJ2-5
ASSLGRNQY
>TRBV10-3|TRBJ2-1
AIGRLGTGYNEQF